This record covers a single TCR beta chain. The specificity of this receptor is unknown. No base quality information exists; no much larger clone differs at one position. This entry is derived from a study of T cells in localized non-small cell lung cancer (dated by TCRdb to 2020 to 2021). Notes on the research overall: Comparing tumors with uninvolved tumor-adjacent lungs, the study looked at the T cell repertoires of hundreds of patients with early-stage NSCLC. The cohort consisted of around 250 treatment-naive NSCLC patients whose localized lung tumors had been resected. NSCLC patients had a mean age of roughly 66 years, and more than 120 were male and over 85 female.

At diagnosis, tumor, uninvolved tumor-adjacent lung and peripheral blood were collected and then preserved as a mix of FFPE and fresh-frozen material. For TCR repertoire profiling, blood samples were analyzed as peripheral blood mononuclear cells. The immunoSEQ Assay was used to sequence TCR beta CDR3 regions from DNA. As for the authors' bioinformatics: To compute T cell density, TCR beta template counts were normalized to usable DNA, which was estimated by amplifying housekeeping genes. The preseqR package was used to estimate richness by extrapolating to 400,000 templates for PBMC samples and to 120,000 templates for tissue samples. Clonality was taken to be one minus Pielou's evenness. To identify tissue-enriched TCRs, differential abundance testing was run on productive amino-acid clonotypes with a minimum total count of 5 and an alpha of 0.1. Repertoire overlap between compartments was quantified with the Jaccard Index and Morisita Overlap Index. GLIPH grouped TCR beta CDR3s together with public tetramer-defined viral CDR3s, and a viral motif had to include at least three viral sequences and show V-gene enrichment. This is the immuneACCESS table as TCRdb keeps it, with only in-frame sequences that have V and J called. A part of the clones is gone; compared with another copy, unresolved V genes explain less than half, and the rest is unexplained. V and J calls and clone size are given by that table; D and trimming were obtained from the DNA. For this sample there are around 25,000 clones; approximately 83% appear just once. 5.8% of the sample is taken by the ten largest.

The paper as a whole reports these results and caveats: A median of 57 of the top 100 tumor clones turned up in the paired uninvolved adjacent lung, and approximately 30 of those clones also ranked among the top 100 of that same adjacent lung. Higher T cell density in blood was associated with longer overall survival, whereas higher clonality in adjacent lung was associated with shorter survival. Multi-region tumor sequencing was not performed, so intratumor heterogeneity could not be excluded. Uninvolved tumor-adjacent lung showed the highest T cell clonality, higher than tumor, which suggests more focused antigenic responses in the uninvolved tumor-adjacent lung. Since the design was exploratory, TCR variables were selected using unadjusted p-values with no false-discovery rate correction.

The sequenced sample was peripheral blood, obtained before any cancer treatment. This TCR was recovered from a male donor aged 60 or over with stage II squamous cell lung carcinoma.

This receptor carries the CDR3 CASSLDGGLGNEQFF. The nucleotides read TGTGCCAGCAGCTTGGACGGGGGTTTGGGCAATGAGCAGTTCTTC. This chain is built from TRBV5-4 and TRBJ2-1; TRBD2 might be the D gene, on 6 matching bases. The germline V gene encodes CDR1 SGHNT and CDR2 YYREEE (reference sequence). V loses 0 bases, J loses 6 bases, and the germline ends lie 13 bases apart. The CDR3 runs 15 amino acids, cysteine and phenylalanine included. Left in the record is the CDR3 DNA by itself, 45 bases read in frame from the first base.